This TCR beta chain was identified during a study of shared clonotypes between healthy human individuals. Sequencing used immunoSEQ multiplex PCR; TCRdb keeps in-frame clones, though not all of them. The data show a few million clones, 95% seen once. Material for sequencing was naive CD4+ T cells sorted from blood. The subset is: CD45RA+ positively selected. The sequence came from a man between 18 and 35 years old in good health.

Here the CDR3 DNA reads TGTGCCAGCAGCCTAAGAGGGGGTATACTCGGCACAGATACGCAGTATTTT. It codes for CASSLRGGILGTDTQYF. The chain uses TRBV9 and TRBJ2-3; a possible D gene is TRBD1 (6 bases). The V end lost 4 bases, the J end lost 1 base, and 19 bases lay between the germline ends. The CDR3 has 17 residues. Germline assignment: CDR1 SGDLS and CDR2 YYNGEE.